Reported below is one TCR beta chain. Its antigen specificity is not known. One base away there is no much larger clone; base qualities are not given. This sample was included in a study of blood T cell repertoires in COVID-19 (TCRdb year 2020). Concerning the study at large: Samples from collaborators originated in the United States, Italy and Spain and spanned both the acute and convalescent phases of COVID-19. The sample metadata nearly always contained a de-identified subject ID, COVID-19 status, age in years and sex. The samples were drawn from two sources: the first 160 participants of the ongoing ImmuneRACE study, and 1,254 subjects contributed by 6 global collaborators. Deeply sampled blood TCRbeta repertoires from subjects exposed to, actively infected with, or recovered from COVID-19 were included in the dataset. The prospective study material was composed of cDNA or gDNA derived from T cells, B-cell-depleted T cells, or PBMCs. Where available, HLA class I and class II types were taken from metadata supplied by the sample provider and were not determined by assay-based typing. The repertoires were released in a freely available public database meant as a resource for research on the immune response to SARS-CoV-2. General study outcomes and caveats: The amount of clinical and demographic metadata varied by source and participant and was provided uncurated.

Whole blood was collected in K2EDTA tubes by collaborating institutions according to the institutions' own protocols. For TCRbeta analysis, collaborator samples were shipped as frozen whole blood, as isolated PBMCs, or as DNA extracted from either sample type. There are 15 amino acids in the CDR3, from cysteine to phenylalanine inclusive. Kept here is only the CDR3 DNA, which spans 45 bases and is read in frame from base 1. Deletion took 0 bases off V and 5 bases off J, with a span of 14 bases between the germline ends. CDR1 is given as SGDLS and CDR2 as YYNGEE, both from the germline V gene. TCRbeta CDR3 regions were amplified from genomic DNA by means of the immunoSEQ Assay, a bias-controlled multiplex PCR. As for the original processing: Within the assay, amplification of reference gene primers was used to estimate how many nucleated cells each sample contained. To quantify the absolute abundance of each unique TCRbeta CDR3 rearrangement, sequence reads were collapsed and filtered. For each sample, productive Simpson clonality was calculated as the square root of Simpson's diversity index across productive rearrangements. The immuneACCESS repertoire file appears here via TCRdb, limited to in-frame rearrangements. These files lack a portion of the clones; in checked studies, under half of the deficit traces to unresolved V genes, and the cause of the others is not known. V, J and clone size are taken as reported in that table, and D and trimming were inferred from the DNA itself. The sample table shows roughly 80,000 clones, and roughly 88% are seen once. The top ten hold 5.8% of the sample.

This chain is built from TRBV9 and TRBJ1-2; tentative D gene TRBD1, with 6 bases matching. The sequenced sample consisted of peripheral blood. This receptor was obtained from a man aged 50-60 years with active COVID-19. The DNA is TGTGCCAGCAGCGTAGCCCAGGACAGAAAATATGGCTACACCTTC. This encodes CASSVAQDRKYGYTF.